Detailed here is one TCR beta chain. Other DNA sequences within the sample encode an identical CDR3. Germline loops: CDR1 SGHKS, CDR2 YYEKEE (reference sequence). The CDR3 runs to 14 residues. Trimming removed 2 bases at V and 4 bases at J, with 10 bases between. Sequencing was performed with immunoSEQ multiplex PCR; in TCRdb, only in-frame clones are kept and a portion is missing. The sample lists 300,000 to 400,000 clones, around four fifths occurring once. This sample was taken from a study of Ad26.COV2.S vaccination and SARS-CoV-2 variants. Study in general: Donor was assigned to the Ad26.COV2.S arm of trial COV1001.

Treatment defined: approximately 18 received Ad26.COV2.S at low or high dose, single or two shots; several received placebo; per-sample allocation not given. The study sampled participants on day 63 after the first vaccine or placebo injection. In Boston, the donor was an adult between 18-55 years of age. The sequence came from a person between 18 and 59 years old who received the Ad26.COV2.S COVID-19 vaccine or a placebo. The V call is TRBV5-5, the J call TRBJ1-5; D possibly corresponds to TRBD1 (6 bases). This sample comprised peripheral blood, obtained in a trial of Ad26.COV2.S vaccine versus placebo. The CDR3 DNA reads as TGTGCCAGCAGCTTACAGGGTGGTAATCAGCCCCAGCATTTT. Amino acid sequence: CASSLQGGNQPQHF.